The T cell receptor (beta chain) under discussion was sequenced for a study of OX40 agonist ivuxolimab in advanced cancers. Across the study: A male proportion of approximately 83% was recorded, with mean age roughly 62 years and range roughly 23 to 85.

Clones were read by immunoSEQ multiplex PCR, and TCRdb kept only the in-frame ones, dropping some. This table holds over 45,000 clones, 75% to 90% found once. V shed 2 bases and J 3 bases; nucleotides not matched to a gene: 8. The germline V gene encodes CDR1 GTSNPN and CDR2 SVGIG (reference sequence). The CDR3 has 15 residues. Study-wide results and limits: Averaging showed that CD8+ T cells had more expanded clones than CD4+ did.

This clone was observed a single time. Its matching antigen is unknown. This chain joins TRBV30 and TRBJ2-7; TRBD1 matches at 9 bases. Sequenced material: CD4+ or CD8+ T cells sorted from blood, taken in a trial of the OX40 agonist ivuxolimab. The source is an adult with an advanced solid tumor such as melanoma, head and neck, liver or kidney cancer. This chain's CDR3 is CAWSIPPGQGYEQYF. CDR3 sequence (DNA): TGTGCCTGGAGTATCCCTCCGGGACAGGGCTACGAGCAGTACTTC.